The 10 T cell receptor beta chains presented below share a single source sample, sequenced in a study of T cells after posttransplantation cyclophosphamide. A marrow graft followed busulfan-fludarabine conditioning, with cyclophosphamide on days +3 and +4. This table comes from immunoSEQ multiplex PCR, and its TCRdb copy is limited to in-frame clones, with some not included. This table holds roughly 20,000 clones, around 87% found once. The sequencing used PBMCs, collected after allogeneic stem cell transplant with posttransplant cyclophosphamide. The receptors originated from a female patient in her thirties or forties who received an allogeneic stem cell transplant from a related donor, was CMV-positive, and had no GVHD. A share of the T cells may be of graft donor origin.

CDR3 sequence: CASSINRGPRGPYEQYF. Here the CDR3 DNA reads TGTGCCAGCAGCATTAACAGGGGGCCTCGAGGCCCCTACGAGCAGTACTTC. The J gene is TRBJ2-7, the V gene TRBV21-1; the table gives TRBD1 as D, unverified against the DNA. TRBV21-1 constitutes a pseudogene. The CDR3 consists of 17 residues.

V usage is TRBV27 and J usage is TRBJ2-7, with TRBD2 matching over 11 bases. Germline assignment: CDR1 MNHEY and CDR2 SMNVEV (reference sequence). V lost 5 bases to trimming and J lost 4 bases; unmatched junction nucleotides: 7. The CDR3 is made up of 15 amino acids. The CDR3 DNA reads as TGTGCCAGCAGTAAGGAACTAGCGGGGGTGTACGAGCAGTACTTC. Residues: CASSKELAGVYEQYF.

V and J are TRBV27 and TRBJ1-1, with D possibly matching TRBD1 (6 bases). Germline V gene lookup returns CDR1 MNHEY and CDR2 SMNVEV (reference sequence). Trimming removed 6 bases from V and 0 bases from J, with 11 bases in between. The CDR3 sequence is 14 residues long. CDR3 region: CASRYRAMNTEAFF. In DNA, the CDR3 is TGTGCCAGCAGGTACAGGGCCATGAACACTGAAGCTTTCTTT.

The V call is TRBV7-2, the J call TRBJ2-7; D might be TRBD2 (6 bases). Trimming removed 2 bases from V and 4 bases from J, with 12 bases in between. The CDR3 totals 14 residues. Germline V lookup: CDR1 SGHTA, CDR2 FQGNSA. The CDR3 protein is CASSLREGRYEQYF. CDR3 coding DNA: TGTGCCAGCAGCTTACGAGAGGGGAGGTACGAGCAGTACTTC. The complete variable domain, with remaining parts taken from reference TRBV7-2 and TRBJ2-7, reads GAGVSQSPSNKVTEKGKDVELRCDPISGHTALYWYRQSLGQGLEFLIYFQGNSAPDKSGLPSDRFSAERTGGSVSTLTIQRTQQEDSAVYLCASSLREGRYEQYFGPGTRLTVT.

The chain carries TRBV6-5 and TRBJ2-1, with a weak D call TRBD1 (6 bases). The V gene's germline CDR1 is MNHEY and CDR2 SVGAGI. The CDR3 sequence is 15 residues long. V was pared by 0 bases and J by 8 bases, with 14 bases between. This chain's CDR3 is CASSYSSGVLYEQFF. CDR3 sequence (DNA): TGTGCCAGCAGTTACTCGTCAGGGGTACTCTATGAGCAGTTCTTC.

CDR3 sequence reads: CASRNWTGNYGYTF. CDR3 DNA sequence: TGCGCCAGCCGGAACTGGACAGGGAACTATGGCTACACCTTC. The gene calls are TRBV5-1 and TRBJ1-2; 8 bases align to TRBD1. The CDR3 loop spans 14 amino acids. The ends lost 7 bases at V and 2 bases at J; junction bases unmatched: 7. Germline lookup yields CDR1 SGHRS and CDR2 YFSETQ.

The rearrangement uses TRBV30 and TRBJ2-3; 8 bases are a match to TRBD2. The trim removed 2 bases at V and 2 bases at J, leaving 3 bases unmatched. The CDR3 sequence is 14 residues long. The germline V gene has CDR1 GTSNPN and CDR2 SVGIG (reference sequence). CDR3 amino acids: CAWSSAGATDTQYF. In DNA, the CDR3 is TGTGCCTGGAGTTCAGCGGGAGCCACAGATACGCAGTATTTT.

This clone has a single count. The CDR3 nucleotides read TGTGCCAGCAGCCTTAGACAGGGTGGTGAAAAACTGTTTTTT. Translating gives CASSLRQGGEKLFF. The chain couples TRBV7-2 to TRBJ1-4; TRBD1 agrees at 7 bases. The junction had 7 bases not matched to a gene; V was cut back by 5 bases and J by 7 bases. Germline V gene lookup returns CDR1 SGHTA and CDR2 FQGNSA. This CDR3 spans 14 amino acids.

The V call is TRBV18, the J call TRBJ1-6, with D hard to call. Germline values: CDR1 KGHSH, CDR2 LQKENI. The CDR3 length is 12 residues. The germline V and J ends were trimmed by 5 bases and 7 bases, with 6 bases remaining between them. The chain's CDR3 is CASSSTNSPLHF. The DNA for the CDR3 is TGTGCCAGCTCATCAACAAATTCACCCCTCCACTTT.

This clone turned up a few times. The chain recombines TRBV19 with TRBJ1-2, with D uncertain. The CDR3 extends over 13 amino acids. The V gene's germline CDR1 is LNHDA and CDR2 SQIVND (reference sequence). V was cut by 6 bases and J by 4 bases, with 12 bases left in between. This CDR3 is CASSPRRPYGYTF. The CDR3 nucleotides read TGTGCCAGTAGCCCCCGGAGGCCCTATGGCTACACCTTC.